The sequence of this T cell receptor (beta chain) was determined in a study of blood T cell repertoires in COVID-19 (dated by TCRdb to the early 2020s). About the investigation overall: Samples from collaborators originated in the United States, Italy and Spain and spanned both the acute and convalescent phases of COVID-19. The material from the prospective study consisted of cDNA or gDNA derived from T cells, B-cell-depleted T cells, or PBMCs. The dataset comprised deeply sampled blood TCRbeta repertoires from subjects exposed to, actively infected with, or recovered from COVID-19. A freely available public database, intended as a resource for researchers studying the immune response to SARS-CoV-2, is where the repertoires were released. Samples were obtained from the ongoing ImmuneRACE study (first 160 participants) and from 1,254 subjects provided by 6 global collaborators. Nearly every sample came with metadata listing a de-identified subject ID, COVID-19 status, age in years and sex. Where available, HLA class I and class II types were obtained from metadata supplied by the sample provider rather than from assay-based typing.

The collaborating institutions used their own protocols to collect whole blood in K2EDTA tubes. For TCRbeta analysis, collaborator samples were shipped as frozen whole blood, as isolated PBMCs, or as DNA extracted from either sample type. Overall study outcomes, separate from this receptor: How much clinical and demographic metadata was included differed by source and by participant, and the metadata was provided uncurated.

Notes on this clone: The target of this receptor is not known. No much larger clone exists at a distance of one base, and base qualities are not known.

TCRbeta CDR3 regions were amplified from genomic DNA by means of the immunoSEQ Assay, a bias-controlled multiplex PCR. On the authors' methods: The number of nucleated cells in each sample was estimated from the amplification of reference gene primers within the assay. To quantify the absolute abundance of each unique TCRbeta CDR3 rearrangement, sequence reads were collapsed and filtered. For each sample, productive Simpson clonality was calculated as the square root of Simpson's diversity index across productive rearrangements. This immuneACCESS table, as held by TCRdb, lists in-frame sequences with V and J called but not all clones. Of the missing ones, under half trace to an unresolved V gene in checked studies; the others have no known cause. Clone size and V and J calls were adopted from that table, with D and trimming inferred from the DNA. This sample holds fewer than 55,000 clones; approximately 89% were observed only once. The ten top clones hold approximately 10% of the sample.

Looking up the germline V gene yields CDR1 SGHRS and CDR2 YFSETQ. Relative to germline, V is missing 4 bases and J is missing 0 bases, with 7 bases of the junction outside any gene match. The CDR3, cysteine through phenylalanine, is 17 amino acids long. Left in the record is the CDR3 DNA by itself, 51 bases read in frame from the first base. This chain joins TRBV5-1 to TRBJ2-3, and 11 junctional nucleotides match TRBD2. Sequencing was performed on peripheral blood. The receptor's source is a man at least 80 years old with active or convalescent COVID-19. The DNA is TGCGCCAGCAGCAGGACGCGACTAGCGGGGAGCACAGATACGCAGTATTTT. Translated, this is CASSRTRLAGSTDTQYF.